A single sample is the source of the 28 T cell receptor beta chains below, sequenced in a study of T cell changes during pregnancy in multiple sclerosis. Method: immunoSEQ multiplex PCR; TCRdb's copy keeps in-frame clones and lacks some. The profile shows approximately 41,000 clones, more than 75% of them singletons. Material for sequencing was PBMCs (not recorded whether the cells were cultured). These receptors all come from a female donor with multiple sclerosis, enrolled in a pregnancy study.

The rearrangement uses TRBV10-2 and TRBJ2-6; D is unclear. Germline V gene lookup returns CDR1 WSHSY and CDR2 SAAADI. The CDR3 has 17 amino acids. V gave up 4 bases and J gave up 0 bases, with 13 bases separating them. In DNA, the CDR3 is TGCGCCAGCAGTGGGGGTGGGGAACACTCTGGGGCCAACGTCCTGACTTTC. This codes for CASSGGGEHSGANVLTF.

The V gene is TRBV10-3, the J gene TRBJ1-1, with D unresolved. Trimming removed 3 bases from V and 3 bases from J, with 8 bases in between. The CDR3 covers 13 residues. Germline V gives CDR1 ENHRY, CDR2 SYGVKD. This CDR3 is CAISDGAYTEAFF. The CDR3 bases are TGTGCCATCAGTGATGGAGCTTACACTGAAGCTTTCTTT.

V gene TRBV7-9 combines with J gene TRBJ1-1; D is perhaps TRBD1 (5 bases). CDR1 and CDR2 from the germline V gene are SEHNR and FQNEAQ (reference sequence). The CDR3 extends over 14 amino acids. The V gene lost 5 bases and the J gene lost 10 bases, with 20 bases spanning the gap. CDR3 sequence: CASSPTEWGNAAFF. The DNA for the CDR3 is TGTGCCAGCAGCCCCACAGAATGGGGGAACGCAGCTTTCTTT.

The chain combines TRBV18 with TRBJ2-7; D may be TRBD2 (5 bases). This CDR3 is built from 14 residues. V lost 8 bases, J lost 4 bases, and 18 bases lay in between. Germline V gene lookup returns CDR1 KGHSH and CDR2 LQKENI. The CDR3 sequence is CASLSSNGVYEQYF. The CDR3 bases are TGTGCCAGCCTGTCATCGAACGGGGTTTACGAGCAGTACTTC.

The chain joins TRBV13 to TRBJ1-1, with D possibly matching TRBD1 (5 bases). This CDR3 has 13 residues. V lost 5 bases, J lost 1 base, and 8 bases lay in between. CDR1 and CDR2 (germline): PRHDT, FYEKMQ (reference sequence). In DNA, the CDR3 is TGTGCCAGCAGCACCGACAGGAACACTGAAGCTTTCTTT. Its protein product is CASSTDRNTEAFF.

The gene calls are TRBV6-4 and TRBJ2-3; no firm D call. CDR3 size: 15 residues. Between the trimmed V and J ends, which lost 3 bases and 0 bases, there was a span of 10 bases. From germline, CDR1 is MRHNA and CDR2 SNTAGT. The CDR3: CASSELGTSTDTQYF. The CDR3, as DNA: TGTGCCAGCAGTGAACTGGGAACTAGCACAGATACGCAGTATTTT.

This chain connects TRBV7-2 to TRBJ2-1, with 10 bases that match TRBD2. This CDR3 spans 14 amino acids. Looked up from germline, CDR1 is SGHTA and CDR2 is FQGNSA. Trimming cost V 7 bases and J 7 bases; bases outside gene matches: 7. In DNA, the CDR3 is TGTGCCAGCAAGGGAGCTAGCGGGAGAAATGAGCAGTTCTTC. As protein: CASKGASGRNEQFF.

The gene calls are TRBV28 and TRBJ1-1, with D tentatively TRBD1 (6 bases). Germline CDR1 MDHEN, CDR2 SYDVKM. This CDR3 comprises 16 residues. Deletions cut 5 bases from V and 1 base from J, with 17 bases between. In DNA form, the CDR3 reads TGTGCCAGCAGTCCCGCAGGGGACTCACGGAACACTGAAGCTTTCTTT. Residues: CASSPAGDSRNTEAFF.

The chain employs TRBV11-2 and TRBJ1-2; a possible D gene is TRBD1 (5 bases). Deletions cut 4 bases from V and 2 bases from J, with 11 bases between. Germline lookup yields CDR1 SGHAT and CDR2 FQNNGV. The CDR3 is 14 residues long. The DNA of the CDR3 is TGTGCCAGCAGCTCAGGGCGGGAAAACTATGGCTACACCTTC. Its translation is CASSSGRENYGYTF.

V usage is TRBV7-9 and J usage is TRBJ2-3, with D possibly TRBD1 on 6 matching bases. The CDR3 covers 14 residues. Deletions cut 5 bases from V and 2 bases from J, with 11 bases between. The V gene's germline CDR1 is SEHNR and CDR2 FQNEAQ (reference sequence). In DNA form, the CDR3 reads TGTGCCAGCAGCCGTGGGACAATCACAGATACGCAGTATTTT. It encodes CASSRGTITDTQYF.

This rearrangement joins TRBV28 to TRBJ1-2; no reliable D call. The CDR3 extends over 14 amino acids. Deletions cut 8 bases from V and 8 bases from J, with 21 bases between. The germline V gene encodes CDR1 MDHEN and CDR2 SYDVKM. CDR3 nucleotide sequence: TGTGCCAGCTGGGCGGGGTCGACGTCTGGCGGCTACACCTTC. Its translation is CASWAGSTSGGYTF.

The chain uses TRBV4-1 and TRBJ1-2, with D tentatively TRBD1 (6 bases). Germline CDR1 is MGHRA and CDR2 is YSYEKL. This CDR3 is 15 amino acids long. The ends were cut back, 0 bases at V and 2 bases at J, with 10 bases in the middle. CDR3 residues: CASSQEGGRNYGYTF. CDR3 nucleotide sequence: TGCGCCAGCAGCCAAGAGGGGGGCCGGAACTATGGCTACACCTTC.

CDR3 nucleotide sequence: TGTGCCAGCAGCGGGAGGGACGGACAATTCTCCTACGAGCAGTACTTC. This encodes CASSGRDGQFSYEQYF. The rearrangement uses TRBV5-4 and TRBJ2-7; 7 bases align to TRBD2. Trimming took 4 bases from V and 0 from J; bases not matched to a gene: 10. This CDR3 is built from 16 residues. Per the germline V gene, CDR1 is SGHNT and CDR2 is YYREEE (reference sequence). Using reference TRBV5-4 and TRBJ2-7 for the parts outside the CDR3, the full variable domain is ETGVTQSPTHLIKTRGQQVTLRCSSQSGHNTVSWYQQALGQGPQFIFQYYREEENGRGNFPPRFSGLQFPNYSSELNVNALELDDSALYLCASSGRDGQFSYEQYFGPGTRLTVT.

V is TRBV5-1 and J is TRBJ2-2; D remains ambiguous. Trimming shortened V by 3 bases and J by 3 bases, and 15 bases separated the two germline ends. The germline V gene encodes CDR1 SGHRS and CDR2 YFSETQ. CDR3 length equals 16 residues. The CDR3 protein is CASSSIGRPDTGELFF. The CDR3 nucleotides are TGCGCCAGCAGCTCCATTGGCCGCCCGGACACCGGGGAGCTGTTTTTT.

The rearrangement links TRBV2 to TRBJ2-7; TRBD2 aligns across 9 bases. With 5 bases clipped from V and 0 bases from J, the junction kept 8 bases outside the gene matches. This CDR3 is 16 amino acids long. CDR1 is SNHLY, CDR2 FYNNEI, per germline. The CDR3 here is CASSRPSGTFSYEQYF. The CDR3 DNA is TGTGCCAGCAGTCGGCCTAGCGGGACGTTCTCCTACGAGCAGTACTTC.

The rearrangement joins TRBV28 to TRBJ1-4; 7 bases are shared with TRBD1. This CDR3 has 13 amino acids. Trimming took 10 bases from V and 7 from J; bases not matched to a gene: 9. In germline, CDR1 is MDHEN, CDR2 SYDVKM. In nucleotides, the CDR3 is TGTGCCATTAGGGACAGCACTTTTGAAAAACTGTTTTTT. Protein: CAIRDSTFEKLFF. Full variable domain (outside the CDR3, taken from reference TRBV28 and TRBJ1-4): DVKVTQSSRYLVKRTGEKVFLECVQDMDHENMFWYRQDPGLGLRLIYFSYDVKMKEKGDIPEGYSVSREKKERFSLILESASTNQTSMYLCAIRDSTFEKLFFGSGTQLSVL.

This chain uses TRBV5-8 with TRBJ2-1; TRBD2 agrees at 11 bases. CDR3 length equals 16 residues. Germline V gene data show CDR1 as SGHTS and CDR2 as YDEGEE. The V segment lost 0 bases and the J segment 10 bases; nucleotides outside the gene matches: 9. Here the CDR3 reads CASSLALAGGGREQFF. For the CDR3, the DNA is TGTGCCAGCAGCTTGGCCCTAGCGGGAGGCGGTCGGGAGCAGTTCTTC.

The rearrangement uses TRBV5-1 and TRBJ2-3; 8 nucleotides align to TRBD2. There are 16 residues in the CDR3. J was trimmed by 4 bases and V by 4 bases; bases with no gene match: 11. Germline V lookup: CDR1 SGHRS, CDR2 YFSETQ. The CDR3 reads CASSRSGAGVADTQYF. CDR3 nucleotide sequence: TGCGCCAGCAGCCGTAGCGGAGCGGGAGTAGCAGATACGCAGTATTTT.

V gene TRBV5-4 combines with J gene TRBJ2-7; 9 positions agree with TRBD2. The J segment lost 3 bases and the V segment lost 1 base, leaving 5 bases of the junction unmatched. Germline CDR1 reads SGHNT; CDR2 reads YYREEE (reference sequence). This CDR3 has 15 residues. CDR3 sequence (DNA): TGTGCCAGCAGCTTGCAGTCTAGCGGGGACTACGAGCAGTACTTC. Protein: CASSLQSSGDYEQYF.

Comments on this clone: Other nucleotide sequences in the sample specify the same CDR3. The gene calls are TRBV19 and TRBJ1-1, with D perhaps TRBD1 (5 bases). CDR1 LNHDA and CDR2 SQIVND come from the germline V gene (reference sequence). The V end lost 3 bases, the J end lost 5 bases, and 13 bases lay between the germline ends. The CDR3 is made up of 14 amino acids. The CDR3 loop reads CASSMAGGGTEAFF. CDR3 DNA sequence: TGTGCCAGTAGTATGGCAGGTGGGGGGACTGAAGCTTTCTTT.

This clone was detected once. The gene calls are TRBV5-1 and TRBJ2-1; 11 bases are a match to TRBD1. Germline V lookup: CDR1 SGHRS, CDR2 YFSETQ. J gave up 6 bases and V 4 bases, and 6 bases lay outside the gene matches. CDR3 length: 15 amino acids. The CDR3 DNA is TGCGCCAGCAGCCCGACCGGGACAGGGGGCAATGAGCAGTTCTTC. Translated, it gives CASSPTGTGGNEQFF.

In this sample, this clone turned up once. This chain uses TRBV28 with TRBJ1-5; D perhaps matches TRBD1 (6 bases). CDR1 is MDHEN and CDR2 is SYDVKM in the germline V gene. Trimming took off 3 bases at V and 6 bases at J, with 15 bases between the two ends. The CDR3 totals 15 residues. CDR3 nucleotides: TGTGCCAGCAGTTTGTTTACGGGACATTTTCAGCCCCAGCATTTT. This encodes CASSLFTGHFQPQHF.

The V gene is TRBV5-1, the J gene TRBJ2-3; TRBD2 aligns across 9 bases. Germline assignment: CDR1 SGHRS and CDR2 YFSETQ. The CDR3 has 16 residues. Trimming cost V 0 bases and J 3 bases; bases outside gene matches: 5. The CDR3 loop is CASSLGGSGSTDTQYF. The CDR3 DNA follows: TGCGCCAGCAGCTTGGGTGGTAGCGGGAGTACAGATACGCAGTATTTT. Full variable domain (missing parts from reference TRBV5-1 and TRBJ2-3): KAGVTQTPRYLIKTRGQQVTLSCSPISGHRSVSWYQQTPGQGLQFLFEYFSETQRNKGNFPGRFSGRQFSNSRSEMNVSTLELGDSALYLCASSLGGSGSTDTQYFGPGTRLTVL.

The chain employs TRBV21-1 and TRBJ1-1. TRBV21-1 is recorded as a pseudogene. The CDR3 length is 13 residues. CDR3 sequence (DNA): TGTGCCAGCAGCAAAGGGGGGACGGATGAAGCTTTCTTT. It encodes CASSKGGTDEAFF.

The J gene is TRBJ2-7, the V gene TRBV7-2; 13 bases fit TRBD2. The CDR3 is made up of 17 amino acids. Germline CDR1 and CDR2: SGHTA and FQGNSA. The V segment lost 0 bases and the J segment 4 bases; nucleotides outside the gene matches: 6. In DNA form, the CDR3 reads TGTGCCAGCAGCTTAGCGTTTGGGACTAGCGGGACGTACGAGCAGTACTTC. Protein product: CASSLAFGTSGTYEQYF.

V gene TRBV4-1 combines with J gene TRBJ1-5, with a weak D call TRBD1 (5 bases). The V gene's germline CDR1 is MGHRA and CDR2 YSYEKL. This CDR3 contains 14 residues. With 1 base removed from V and 7 bases from J, the gap between germline ends came to 11 bases. CDR3 loop: CASSQGDAGQPQHF. DNA of the CDR3: TGCGCCAGCAGCCAAGGGGACGCCGGGCAGCCCCAGCATTTT.

CDR3 coding DNA: TGTGCCAGCAGTTTTTCCCTCGAGGGAGGGCTCTCCTACGAGCAGTACTTC. Translating it yields CASSFSLEGGLSYEQYF. The chain couples TRBV27 to TRBJ2-7; 7 bases map to TRBD2. Germline V gene lookup returns CDR1 MNHEY and CDR2 SMNVEV (reference sequence). With 3 bases clipped from V and 0 bases from J, the junction kept 11 bases outside the gene matches. There are 17 residues in the CDR3.

The chain is built from TRBV29-1 and TRBJ1-2; D perhaps matches TRBD1 (5 bases). V was pared by 0 bases and J by 4 bases, with 9 bases between. The CDR3 is 13 amino acids. Germline loops: CDR1 SQVTM, CDR2 ANQGSEA. As DNA, the CDR3 is TGCAGCGTTGAAGATGGGAGGGGCTATGGCTACACCTTC. Its protein product is CSVEDGRGYGYTF.